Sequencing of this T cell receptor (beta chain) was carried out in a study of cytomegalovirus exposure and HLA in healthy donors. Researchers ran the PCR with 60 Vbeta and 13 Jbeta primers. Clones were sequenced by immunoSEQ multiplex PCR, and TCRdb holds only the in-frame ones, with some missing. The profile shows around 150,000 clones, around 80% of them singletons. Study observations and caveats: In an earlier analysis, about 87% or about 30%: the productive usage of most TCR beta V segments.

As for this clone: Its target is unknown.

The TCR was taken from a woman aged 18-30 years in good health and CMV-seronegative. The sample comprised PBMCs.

Here the CDR3 reads CASSQPRVDRGREKLFF. The CDR3 DNA is TGTGCCAGCAGCCAGCCTAGGGTGGACAGGGGGCGAGAAAAACTGTTTTTT. The chain links TRBV14 to TRBJ1-4, with 11 nucleotides matching TRBD1. J was trimmed by 8 bases and V by 3 bases; bases with no gene match: 11. Looked up from germline, CDR1 is SGHDN and CDR2 is FVKESK. The length of the CDR3 is 17 residues.